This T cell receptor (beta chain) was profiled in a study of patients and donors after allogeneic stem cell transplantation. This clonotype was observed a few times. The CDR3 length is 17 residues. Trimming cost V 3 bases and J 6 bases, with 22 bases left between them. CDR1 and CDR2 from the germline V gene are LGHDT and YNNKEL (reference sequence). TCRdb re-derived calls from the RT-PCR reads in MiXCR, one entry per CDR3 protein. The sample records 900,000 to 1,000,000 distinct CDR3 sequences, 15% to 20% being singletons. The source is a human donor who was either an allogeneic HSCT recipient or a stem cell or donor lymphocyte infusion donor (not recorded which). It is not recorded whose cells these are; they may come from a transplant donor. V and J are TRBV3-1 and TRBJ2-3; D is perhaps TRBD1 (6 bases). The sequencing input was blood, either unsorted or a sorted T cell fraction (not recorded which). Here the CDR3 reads CASSHSVGWTEDDTQYF. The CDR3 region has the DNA TGTGCCAGCAGCCATTCTGTGGGGTGGACAGAGGACGATACGCAGTATTTT.